A selection of T cell receptor beta chains follows, all from one sample in a study of blood T cell repertoires in COVID-19. TCRdb's copy holds only in-frame clones and misses some; the assay was immunoSEQ multiplex PCR. The sample comprises roughly 400,000 clones, around 87% of which are singletons, and about a tenth rests with the top ten. Sequencing input: PBMCs or T cells enriched from blood (not recorded which). These receptors were obtained from a woman aged 45-59 years who had recovered from COVID-19. Each CDR3 is given with its conserved first and last residue. Each record gives: J gene, clone size, D gene, V gene, CDR3 protein, CDR3 DNA. D genes are given only for firm matches. Part of the rows lack a size; the others show once, few, many or a class for expanded clones.

J: TRBJ1-5
size: -
D: TRBD1
V: TRBV27
CDR3: CASSSLGTGPSFGNQPQHF
DNA: TGTGCCAGCAGTTCTCTAGGGACAGGTCCCTCCTTTGGCAATCAGCCCCAGCATTTT

J: TRBJ2-1
size: -
D: -
V: TRBV24-1
CDR3: CATSSGGYEQFF
DNA: TGTGCCACCAGTTCCGGAGGCTATGAGCAGTTCTTC

J: TRBJ2-5
size: -
D: -
V: TRBV28
CDR3: CASRPQGLGRETQYF
DNA: TGTGCCAGCAGGCCTCAGGGACTGGGGCGAGAGACCCAGTACTTC

J: TRBJ2-3
size: -
D: -
V: TRBV12-3/TRBV12-4
CDR3: CASSFGAPDTQYF
DNA: TGTGCCAGCAGTTTTGGGGCGCCAGATACGCAGTATTTT

J: TRBJ1-2
size: -
D: TRBD1
V: TRBV24-1
CDR3: CATSDHRGIDYTF
DNA: TGTGCCACCAGTGACCACAGGGGGATCGACTACACCTTC

J: TRBJ1-2
size: -
D: -
V: TRBV6-5
CDR3: CASSKTGTYGYTF
DNA: TGTGCCAGCAGTAAAACAGGGACCTATGGCTACACCTTC

J: TRBJ1-4
size: few
D: -
V: TRBV6-5
CDR3: CASRSNRTPAEKLFF
DNA: TGTGCCAGCAGGTCAAACAGAACGCCCGCGGAAAAACTGTTTTTT

J: TRBJ2-1
size: -
D: TRBD2
V: TRBV11-3
CDR3: CASLPLAGVYNEQFF
DNA: TGTGCCAGCCTCCCTCTAGCGGGGGTATACAATGAGCAGTTCTTC

J: TRBJ1-1
size: -
D: -
V: TRBV11-2
CDR3: CASSLVRGGNTEAFF
DNA: TGTGCCAGCAGCTTAGTGCGGGGGGGGAACACTGAAGCTTTCTTT

J: TRBJ1-5
size: few
D: TRBD1
V: TRBV5-8
CDR3: CASSLTAGGPQHF
DNA: TGTGCCAGCAGCTTAACGGCAGGGGGGCCCCAGCATTTT